This T cell receptor (beta chain) was obtained from a study of molecular identifiers for immune sequencing clone quantification. Between the trimmed V and J ends, which lost 8 bases and 1 base, there was a span of 18 bases. From germline, CDR1 is MNHEY and CDR2 SMNVEV (reference sequence). The CDR3 is 15 residues long. TCRdb redid the calling of the PCR reads with MiXCR, one entry per CDR3 protein. Among about half a million distinct CDR3 sequences, around 23% were seen once, and the ten largest hold roughly 0.77%. Material: naive CD8+ T cells from blood, with Jurkat cell RNA spiked in. Subset reported: FACS-sorted CD8+CD4-CCR7+CD45RA+ naive T cells. The sequence was collected from a human donor in good health. Some libraries in this study had Jurkat cell RNA spiked in. This sequence joins TRBV27 and TRBJ2-7; D may correspond to TRBD1 or TRBD2 (5 bases each). CDR3 DNA: TGTGCCAGCGCGGTCGCCGGGACCGGGTCCTACGAGCAGTACTTC. As protein: CASAVAGTGSYEQYF.